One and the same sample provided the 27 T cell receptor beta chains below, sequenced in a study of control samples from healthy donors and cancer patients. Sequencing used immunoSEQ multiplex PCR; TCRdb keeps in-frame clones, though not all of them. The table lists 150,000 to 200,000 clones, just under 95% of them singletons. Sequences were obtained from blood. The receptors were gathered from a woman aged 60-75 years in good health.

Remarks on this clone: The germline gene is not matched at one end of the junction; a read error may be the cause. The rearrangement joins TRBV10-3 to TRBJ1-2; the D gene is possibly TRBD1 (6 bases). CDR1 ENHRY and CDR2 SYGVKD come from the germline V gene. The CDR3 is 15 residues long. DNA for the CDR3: TGTGCCATCGGTGAGTCATCCAGGGGAACAAGTGGCTACACCTTC. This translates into CAIGESSRGTSGYTF.

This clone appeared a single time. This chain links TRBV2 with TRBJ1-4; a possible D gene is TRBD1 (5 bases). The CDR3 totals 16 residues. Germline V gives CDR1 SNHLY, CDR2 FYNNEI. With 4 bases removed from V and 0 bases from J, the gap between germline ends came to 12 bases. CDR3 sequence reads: CASSVDRVATNEKLFF. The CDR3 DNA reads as TGTGCCAGCAGTGTTGACAGAGTTGCAACTAATGAAAAACTGTTTTTT.

The CDR3 DNA reads TGCGCCAGCAGCTTTGCAGGAATTGAAGCTTTCTTT. Protein sequence: CASSFAGIEAFF. The chain combines TRBV5-1 with TRBJ1-1, with unresolved D. Germline V gives CDR1 SGHRS, CDR2 YFSETQ. V was cut by 2 bases and J by 7 bases, with 9 bases left in between. The CDR3 contains 12 residues. The entire variable domain, with the rest obtained from reference TRBV5-1 and TRBJ1-1, is as follows: KAGVTQTPRYLIKTRGQQVTLSCSPISGHRSVSWYQQTPGQGLQFLFEYFSETQRNKGNFPGRFSGRQFSNSRSEMNVSTLELGDSALYLCASSFAGIEAFFGQGTRLTVV.

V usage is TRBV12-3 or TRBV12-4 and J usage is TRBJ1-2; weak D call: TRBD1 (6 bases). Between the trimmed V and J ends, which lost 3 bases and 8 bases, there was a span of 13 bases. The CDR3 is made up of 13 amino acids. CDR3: CASSLNRVEGYTF. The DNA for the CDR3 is TGTGCCAGCAGTTTGAACAGGGTGGAAGGCTACACCTTC.

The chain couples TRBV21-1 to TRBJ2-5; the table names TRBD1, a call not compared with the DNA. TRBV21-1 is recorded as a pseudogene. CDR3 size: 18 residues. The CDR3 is CASSPKLRDSRDRETQYF. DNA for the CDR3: TGTGCCAGCAGCCCGAAGCTTCGGGACAGTAGGGACCGAGAGACCCAGTACTTC.

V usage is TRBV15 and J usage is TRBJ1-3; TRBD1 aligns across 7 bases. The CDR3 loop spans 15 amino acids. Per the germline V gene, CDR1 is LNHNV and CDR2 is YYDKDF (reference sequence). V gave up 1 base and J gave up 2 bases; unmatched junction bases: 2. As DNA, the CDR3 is TGTGCCACCAGCAGAGGGCAGGGGGCTGGAAACACCATATATTTT. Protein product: CATSRGQGAGNTIYF.

This CDR3 is CASSPGTEAFF. CDR3 DNA: TGTGCCAGCTCACCAGGCACTGAAGCTTTCTTT. The V gene is TRBV18, the J gene TRBJ1-1; D gene uncertain. CDR3 size: 11 residues. Trimming removed 2 bases from V and 4 bases from J, with 2 bases in between. The germline V gene encodes CDR1 KGHSH and CDR2 LQKENI. The variable domain in full, with the rest retrieved from reference TRBV18 and TRBJ1-1, is NAGVMQNPRHLVRRRGQEARLRCSPMKGHSHVYWYRQLPEEGLKFMVYLQKENIIDESGMPKERFSAEFPKEGPSILRIQQVVRGDSAAYFCASSPGTEAFFGQGTRLTVV.

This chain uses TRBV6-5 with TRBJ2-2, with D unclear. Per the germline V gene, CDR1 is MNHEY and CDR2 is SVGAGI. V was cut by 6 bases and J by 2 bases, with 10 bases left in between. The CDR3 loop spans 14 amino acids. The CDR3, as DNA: TGTGCCAGCAGGGCCTCACCTAACACCGGGGAGCTGTTTTTT. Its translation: CASRASPNTGELFF.

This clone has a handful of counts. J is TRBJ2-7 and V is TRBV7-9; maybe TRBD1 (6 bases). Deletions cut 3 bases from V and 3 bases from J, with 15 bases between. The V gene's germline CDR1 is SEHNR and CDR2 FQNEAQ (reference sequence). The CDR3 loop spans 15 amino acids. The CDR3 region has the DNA TGTGCCAGCAGCTTTGTTGGACAGATCATCTACGAGCAGTACTTC. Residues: CASSFVGQIIYEQYF.

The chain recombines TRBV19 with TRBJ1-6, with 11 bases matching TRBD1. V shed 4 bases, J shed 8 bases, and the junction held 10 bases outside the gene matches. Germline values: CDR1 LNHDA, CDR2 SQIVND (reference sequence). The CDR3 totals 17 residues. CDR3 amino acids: CASSSHGQGAHDSPLHF. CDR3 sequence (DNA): TGTGCCAGTAGTAGCCACGGACAGGGGGCGCATGATTCACCCCTCCACTTT.

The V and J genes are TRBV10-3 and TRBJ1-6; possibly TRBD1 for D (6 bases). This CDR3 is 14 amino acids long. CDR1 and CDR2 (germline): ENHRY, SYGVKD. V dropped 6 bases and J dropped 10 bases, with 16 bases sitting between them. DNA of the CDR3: TGTGCCATCAGGGAGGGGGGTTATCGGTCACCCCTCCACTTT. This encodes CAIREGGYRSPLHF.

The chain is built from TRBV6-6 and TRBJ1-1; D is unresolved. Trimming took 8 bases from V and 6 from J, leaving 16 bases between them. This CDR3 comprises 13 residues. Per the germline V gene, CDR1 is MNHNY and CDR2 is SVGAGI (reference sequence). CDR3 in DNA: TGTGCCAGCGCGGCAGCATCGATATCTGAAGCTTTCTTT. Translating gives CASAAASISEAFF.

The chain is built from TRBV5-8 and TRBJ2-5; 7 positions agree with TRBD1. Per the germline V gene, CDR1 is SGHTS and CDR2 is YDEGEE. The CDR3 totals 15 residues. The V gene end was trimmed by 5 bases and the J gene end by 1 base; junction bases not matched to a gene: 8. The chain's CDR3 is CASSYKGQTQETQYF. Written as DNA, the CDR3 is TGTGCCAGCAGTTATAAGGGACAGACCCAAGAGACCCAGTACTTC.

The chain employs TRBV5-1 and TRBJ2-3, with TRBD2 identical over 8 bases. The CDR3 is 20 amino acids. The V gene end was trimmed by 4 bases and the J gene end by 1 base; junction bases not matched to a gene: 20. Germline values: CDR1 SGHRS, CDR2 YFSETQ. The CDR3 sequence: CASSPRPSGGLGGGTDTQYF. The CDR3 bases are TGCGCCAGCAGCCCTCGGCCGAGCGGGGGCCTGGGCGGGGGCACAGATACGCAGTATTTT.

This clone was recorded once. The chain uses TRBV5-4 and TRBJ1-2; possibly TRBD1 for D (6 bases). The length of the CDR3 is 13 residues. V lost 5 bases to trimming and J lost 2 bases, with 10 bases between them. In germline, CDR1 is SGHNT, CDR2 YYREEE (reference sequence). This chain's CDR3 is CASSTDRNYGYTF. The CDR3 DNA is TGTGCCAGCAGTACCGACAGGAACTATGGCTACACCTTC.

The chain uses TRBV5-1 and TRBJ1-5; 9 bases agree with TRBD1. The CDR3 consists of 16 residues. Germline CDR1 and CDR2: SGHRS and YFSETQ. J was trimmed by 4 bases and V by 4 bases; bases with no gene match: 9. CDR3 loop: CASSPGQGSSNQPQHF. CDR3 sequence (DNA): TGCGCCAGCAGCCCGGGACAGGGCTCTTCAAATCAGCCCCAGCATTTT.

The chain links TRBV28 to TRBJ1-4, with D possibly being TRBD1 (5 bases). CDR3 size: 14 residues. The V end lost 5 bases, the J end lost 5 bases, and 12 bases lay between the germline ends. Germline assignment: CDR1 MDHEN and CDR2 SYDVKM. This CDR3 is CASSPRAPNEKLFF. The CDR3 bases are TGTGCCAGCAGTCCCAGGGCGCCAAATGAAAAACTGTTTTTT. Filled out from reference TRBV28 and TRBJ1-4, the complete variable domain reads DVKVTQSSRYLVKRTGEKVFLECVQDMDHENMFWYRQDPGLGLRLIYFSYDVKMKEKGDIPEGYSVSREKKERFSLILESASTNQTSMYLCASSPRAPNEKLFFGSGTQLSVL.

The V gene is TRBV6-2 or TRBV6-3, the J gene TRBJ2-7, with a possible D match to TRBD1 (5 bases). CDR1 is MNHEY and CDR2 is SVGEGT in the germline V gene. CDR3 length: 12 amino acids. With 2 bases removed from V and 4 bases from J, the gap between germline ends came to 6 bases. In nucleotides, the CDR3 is TGTGCCAGCAGTTACACAGGTTACGAGCAGTACTTC. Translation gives CASSYTGYEQYF.

This CDR3 reads CASSFDRVYGYTF. DNA for the CDR3: TGTGCCAGCAGTTTCGACAGGGTCTATGGCTACACCTTC. The rearrangement links TRBV12-3 or TRBV12-4 to TRBJ1-2, with 7 bases identical to TRBD1. The CDR3 is 13 residues long. After removal of 3 bases from V and 4 bases from J, the junction contained 2 bases not matched to a gene.

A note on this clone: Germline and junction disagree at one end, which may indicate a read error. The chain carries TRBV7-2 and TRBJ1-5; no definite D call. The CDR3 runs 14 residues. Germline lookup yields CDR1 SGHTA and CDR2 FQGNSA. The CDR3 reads CASSLRPINQSQHF. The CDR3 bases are TGTGCCAGCAGCTTGAGGCCTATCAATCAGTCCCAGCATTTT.

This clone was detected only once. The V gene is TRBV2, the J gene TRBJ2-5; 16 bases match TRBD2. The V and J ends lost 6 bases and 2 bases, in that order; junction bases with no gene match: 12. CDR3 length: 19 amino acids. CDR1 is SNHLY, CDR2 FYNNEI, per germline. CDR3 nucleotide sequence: TGTGCCAGCAGAGACCGAGCCGGGACTAGCGGGGGGGTTCAAGAGACCCAGTACTTC. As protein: CASRDRAGTSGGVQETQYF.

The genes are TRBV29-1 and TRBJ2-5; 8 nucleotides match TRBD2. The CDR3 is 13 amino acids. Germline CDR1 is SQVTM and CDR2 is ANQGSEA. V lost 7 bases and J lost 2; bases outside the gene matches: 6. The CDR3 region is CSGGASGQETQYF. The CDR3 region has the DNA TGCAGCGGTGGGGCTAGCGGGCAAGAGACCCAGTACTTC.

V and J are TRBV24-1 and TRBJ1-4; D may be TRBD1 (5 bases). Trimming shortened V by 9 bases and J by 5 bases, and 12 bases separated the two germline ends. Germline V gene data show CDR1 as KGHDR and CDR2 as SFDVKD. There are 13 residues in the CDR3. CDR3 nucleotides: TGTGCCACCCAAAGGGGAACCAATGAAAAACTGTTTTTT. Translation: CATQRGTNEKLFF.

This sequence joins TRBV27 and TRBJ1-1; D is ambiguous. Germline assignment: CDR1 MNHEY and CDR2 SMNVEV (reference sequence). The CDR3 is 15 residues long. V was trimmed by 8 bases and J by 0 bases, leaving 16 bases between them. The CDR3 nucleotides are TGTGCCAGCCGCTCCCCGGGGATGATGAACACTGAAGCTTTCTTT. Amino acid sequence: CASRSPGMMNTEAFF.

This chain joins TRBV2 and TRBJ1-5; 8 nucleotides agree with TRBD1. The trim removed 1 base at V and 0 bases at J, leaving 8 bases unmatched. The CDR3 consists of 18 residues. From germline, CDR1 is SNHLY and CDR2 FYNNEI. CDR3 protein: CASSEGGTGLLSNQPQHF. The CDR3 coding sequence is TGTGCCAGCAGTGAAGGGGGGACAGGTCTCCTTAGCAATCAGCCCCAGCATTTT.

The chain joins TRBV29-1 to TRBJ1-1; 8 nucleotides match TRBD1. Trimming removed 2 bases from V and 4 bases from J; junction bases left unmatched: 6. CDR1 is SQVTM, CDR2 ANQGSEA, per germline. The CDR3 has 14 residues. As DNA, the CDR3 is TGCAGCGTTGAACAGGGGGCCCGAATCACTGAAGCTTTCTTT. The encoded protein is CSVEQGARITEAFF.

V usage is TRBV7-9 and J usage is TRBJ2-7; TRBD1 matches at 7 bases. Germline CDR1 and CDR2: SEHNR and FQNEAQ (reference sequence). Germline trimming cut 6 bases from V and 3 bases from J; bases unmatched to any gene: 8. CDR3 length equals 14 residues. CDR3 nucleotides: TGTGCCAGCAGACGACAGGGCGCGATCTACGAGCAGTACTTC. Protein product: CASRRQGAIYEQYF.